This T cell receptor beta chain comes out of a study of early T cells in non-severe SARS-CoV-2 infection. Study-wide context: The input, bulk RNA from unsorted whole blood, was sequenced, and chains were unpaired. The study, taken as a whole, reports: Private and CD4 specificities were missed by VDJdb matching, which favored anti-spike CD8 responses.

Unique molecular identifier tags were affixed to discrete cDNA molecules. MiXCR, applied by TCRdb to the 5' RACE reads, yields one record per CDR3 protein. The table has around 56,000 distinct CDR3 sequences, 13% seen once. This clonotype appeared a few times. The antigen is not known. The CDR3 loop spans 15 amino acids. V lost 1 base to trimming and J lost 4 bases; unmatched junction nucleotides: 3. The clonotype comes from an adult who was a healthcare worker with PCR-confirmed SARS-CoV-2 infection or an uninfected control (not recorded which). The sequencing used whole blood, collected at baseline. This chain uses TRBV12-3 or TRBV12-4 with TRBJ2-2; 7 bases are shared with TRBD1. The chain's CDR3 is CASSLGPGGTGELFF. DNA of the CDR3: TGTGCCAGCAGTTTAGGTCCAGGGGGCACCGGGGAGCTGTTTTTT.